The 8 T cell receptor beta chains below were found in one sample sequenced in a study of shared clonotypes between healthy human individuals. Some clones are missing from TCRdb's copy, which holds only in-frame ones; the method was immunoSEQ multiplex PCR. The sample lists some 1,400,000 clones; roughly 96% were seen once. The specimen was naive CD4+ T cells sorted from blood. Subset specified: CD45RA+ positively selected. The receptors stem from a man aged 30 to 39 in good health.

J is TRBJ1-2 and V is TRBV7-2; D gene ambiguous. CDR3 length: 14 amino acids. Looked up from germline, CDR1 is SGHTA and CDR2 is FQGNSA. Trimming took off 5 bases at V and 7 bases at J, with 17 bases between the two ends. CDR3 nucleotides: TGTGCCAGCAGCCTCAGAGGTGTGACTCTTGGCTACACCTTC. Amino acids: CASSLRGVTLGYTF.

This chain links TRBV29-1 with TRBJ2-3; a possible D gene is TRBD2 (7 bases). Germline assignment: CDR1 SQVTM and CDR2 ANQGSEA. The CDR3 extends over 14 amino acids. V lost 3 bases, J lost 2 bases, and 12 bases lay in between. CDR3 loop: CSVEDSGITDTQYF. In nucleotides, the CDR3 is TGCAGCGTTGAGGACAGCGGGATCACAGATACGCAGTATTTT.

The chain combines TRBV5-4 with TRBJ2-3; the match to TRBD2 covers 14 bases. Looked up from germline, CDR1 is SGHNT and CDR2 is YYREEE (reference sequence). The ends lost 4 bases at V and 8 bases at J; junction bases unmatched: 6. This CDR3 region has 15 residues. CDR3 amino acids: CASSPGLAGDVTQYF. The CDR3 bases are TGTGCCAGCAGCCCGGGACTAGCGGGAGACGTTACGCAGTATTTT.

The rearrangement links TRBV7-9 to TRBJ2-1, with D tentatively TRBD1 (5 bases). Trimming removed 4 bases from V and 10 bases from J, with 8 bases in between. CDR1 and CDR2 (germline): SEHNR, FQNEAQ (reference sequence). The CDR3 sequence is 11 residues long. DNA for the CDR3: TGTGCCAGCAGCTACCGACAGGAGCAGTTCTTC. Translated, it gives CASSYRQEQFF.

This chain's CDR3 is CASSWTSGSGNEQFF. The CDR3 nucleotides are TGCGCCAGCAGCTGGACTAGCGGGAGTGGAAATGAGCAGTTCTTC. The chain couples TRBV5-1 to TRBJ2-1, with TRBD2 matching 13 bases. The V segment lost 3 bases and the J segment 7 bases; nucleotides outside the gene matches: 4. The germline V gene has CDR1 SGHRS and CDR2 YFSETQ. CDR3 length equals 15 residues.

The chain joins TRBV19 to TRBJ1-1; 9 bases are shared with TRBD1. The V and J ends lost 5 bases and 1 base, in that order; junction bases with no gene match: 5. This CDR3 is 15 amino acids long. Per the germline V gene, CDR1 is LNHDA and CDR2 is SQIVND (reference sequence). CDR3 loop: CASSAQTGGNTEAFF. CDR3 bases: TGTGCCAGTAGTGCCCAGACAGGGGGGAACACTGAAGCTTTCTTT.

The V call is TRBV30, the J call TRBJ2-1; 7 bases align to TRBD2. Per germline, CDR1 GTSNPN and CDR2 SVGIG (reference sequence). With V trimmed by 2 bases and J by 0 bases, 4 bases remained unmatched. The CDR3 runs to 15 residues. The DNA of the CDR3 is TGTGCCTGGAGTAGCGGGACGAACTCCTACAATGAGCAGTTCTTC. Residues: CAWSSGTNSYNEQFF.

The J gene is TRBJ2-1, the V gene TRBV6-5; 11 positions match TRBD1. This CDR3 comprises 16 residues. CDR1 is MNHEY and CDR2 is SVGAGI in the germline V gene. V lost 2 bases to trimming and J lost 7 bases; unmatched junction nucleotides: 7. CDR3 sequence (DNA): TGTGCCAGCAGTTACGCTGGACAGGGGGCCGAGAATGAGCAGTTCTTC. As protein: CASSYAGQGAENEQFF.